Each of the 18 T cell receptor beta chains below was sequenced from the same sample in a study of control samples from healthy donors and cancer patients. The data were produced by immunoSEQ multiplex PCR, yet TCRdb's version contains in-frame clones alone and is incomplete. The repertoire consists of 40,000 to 60,000 clones, with about nine tenths occurring once and the leading ten covering roughly an eighth. Sequenced: PBMCs. The receptor set was obtained from a man aged 55-75 years with head and neck cancer.

Written as DNA, the CDR3 is TGTGCCAGCAGTTCCGGGGGGAGCTACGAGCAGTACTTC. Translating gives CASSSGGSYEQYF. V and J are TRBV28 and TRBJ2-7; 7 nucleotides align to TRBD2. CDR3 length: 13 residues. Trimming at V came to 4 bases and at J to 3 bases, leaving 3 bases not matched to a gene. Germline V lookup: CDR1 MDHEN, CDR2 SYDVKM.

In this sample, this clone turned up a few times. This chain connects TRBV5-1 to TRBJ2-5; D might be TRBD1 (7 bases). This CDR3 has 14 amino acids. V was clipped by 0 bases and J by 5 bases, with 11 bases between them. Germline CDR1 SGHRS, CDR2 YFSETQ. This CDR3 reads CASSLVPGGETQYF. The CDR3 bases are TGCGCCAGCAGCTTGGTACCAGGGGGGGAGACCCAGTACTTC.

This clone showed up just a few times. This sequence joins TRBV28 and TRBJ2-7, with D tentatively TRBD1 or TRBD2 (5 bases each). This CDR3 has 15 amino acids. Germline V lookup: CDR1 MDHEN, CDR2 SYDVKM. The germline V and J ends were trimmed by 7 bases and 1 base, with 17 bases remaining between them. This CDR3 is CASNPGTVRSYEQYF. CDR3 sequence (DNA): TGTGCCAGCAACCCTGGGACGGTCCGTTCCTACGAGCAGTACTTC.

CDR3 coding DNA: TGCGCCAGCAGCTTGGGACAGGTGGCCTACGAGCAGTACTTC. It codes for CASSLGQVAYEQYF. This sequence joins TRBV5-1 and TRBJ2-7; tentative D call: TRBD1 (6 bases). V was clipped by 0 bases and J by 2 bases, with 9 bases between them. The CDR3 extends over 14 amino acids. Germline V gene data show CDR1 as SGHRS and CDR2 as YFSETQ. The whole variable domain, remainder taken from reference TRBV5-1 and TRBJ2-7, is KAGVTQTPRYLIKTRGQQVTLSCSPISGHRSVSWYQQTPGQGLQFLFEYFSETQRNKGNFPGRFSGRQFSNSRSEMNVSTLELGDSALYLCASSLGQVAYEQYFGPGTRLTVT.

DNA of the CDR3: TGTGCCACCAGCGCAAATCCGGGGGAGTCCTACAATGAGCAGTTCTTC. Amino acid sequence: CATSANPGESYNEQFF. This rearrangement joins TRBV15 to TRBJ2-1, with TRBD2 as a possible D gene (6 bases). Germline CDR1 LNHNV, CDR2 YYDKDF (reference sequence). The V and J ends lost 5 bases and 1 base respectively, with 15 bases between them. The CDR3 runs 16 residues.

The chain carries TRBV29-1 and TRBJ2-3; no reliable D call. Trimming removed 8 bases from V and 4 bases from J, with 7 bases in between. Germline V lookup: CDR1 SQVTM, CDR2 ANQGSEA. The CDR3 contains 10 residues. The CDR3 nucleotides read TGCAGCTACGGGTCAGATACGCAGTATTTT. It specifies CSYGSDTQYF.

The chain uses TRBV4-2 and TRBJ2-2; 9 nucleotides agree with TRBD1. After removal of 3 bases from V and 4 bases from J, the junction contained 6 bases not matched to a gene. CDR3 length: 16 amino acids. In germline, CDR1 is LGHNA, CDR2 YNFKEQ. The CDR3 protein is CASSHPGQGFTGELFF. For the CDR3, the DNA is TGTGCCAGCAGCCATCCGGGACAGGGCTTCACCGGGGAGCTGTTTTTT.

This sequence joins TRBV7-9 and TRBJ1-2, with 7 positions matching TRBD1. The V gene end was trimmed by 1 base and the J gene end by 8 bases; junction bases not matched to a gene: 4. Germline V lookup: CDR1 SEHNR, CDR2 FQNEAQ (reference sequence). CDR3 length: 13 residues. The CDR3, as DNA: TGTGCCAGCAGCTTAGACCAGGGGGGAGGCTACACCTTC. This encodes CASSLDQGGGYTF.

This chain connects TRBV28 to TRBJ2-3; the D is unclear. This CDR3 is built from 14 residues. The germline CDR1 and CDR2 sequences are MDHEN and SYDVKM. The V end lost 4 bases, the J end lost 2 bases, and 10 bases lay between the germline ends. The CDR3 loop is CASSSLLITDTQYF. CDR3 sequence (DNA): TGTGCCAGCAGTTCCCTGCTCATCACAGATACGCAGTATTTT.

This clone showed up just a few times. V usage is TRBV7-2 and J usage is TRBJ1-4; a possible D gene is TRBD1 (6 bases). Germline V gene lookup returns CDR1 SGHTA and CDR2 FQGNSA. The V end was cut by 7 bases, the J end by 7 bases, with 22 bases between. CDR3 length: 16 amino acids. The chain's CDR3 is CASTTSTGSGLEKLFF. The CDR3, as DNA: TGTGCCAGCACGACCTCAACAGGGTCGGGGCTTGAAAAACTGTTTTTT.

The chain is built from TRBV4-2 and TRBJ1-5; D is perhaps TRBD1 (6 bases). The CDR3 has 16 residues. The V end lost 0 bases, the J end lost 3 bases, and 12 bases lay between the germline ends. The germline V gene has CDR1 LGHNA and CDR2 YNFKEQ. This CDR3 is CASSQDSGDNNQPQHF. The CDR3 DNA is TGTGCCAGCAGCCAAGATTCAGGGGACAACAATCAGCCCCAGCATTTT.

This chain connects TRBV25-1 to TRBJ2-7; 8 bases are shared with TRBD1. J lost 3 bases, V lost 6 bases, and 4 bases had no gene match. This CDR3 has 13 amino acids. Germline V gene sequence: CDR1 MGHDK, CDR2 SYGVNS. CDR3 loop: CASSWGQDYEQYF. As DNA, the CDR3 is TGTGCCAGCAGCTGGGGACAGGACTACGAGCAGTACTTC.

The chain has TRBV30 and TRBJ1-3, with a tentative D call TRBD1 (5 bases). The CDR3 is 15 residues long. CDR1 is GTSNPN and CDR2 is SVGIG in the germline V gene (reference sequence). V lost 3 bases and J 5 bases, leaving 17 bases between the germline ends. The CDR3 protein is CAWSPGTWGRNTIYF. Here the CDR3 DNA reads TGTGCCTGGAGCCCCGGGACCTGGGGAAGAAACACCATATATTTT.

The chain links TRBV11-2 to TRBJ1-6; D is perhaps TRBD1 (5 bases). Germline lookup yields CDR1 SGHAT and CDR2 FQNNGV. V was clipped by 1 base and J by 4 bases, with 11 bases between them. This CDR3 has 16 amino acids. CDR3 protein: CASSLAGQGYNSPLHF. The CDR3, as DNA: TGTGCCAGCAGCTTAGCGGGGCAGGGTTATAATTCACCCCTCCACTTT. Full variable domain (missing parts from reference TRBV11-2 and TRBJ1-6): EAGVAQSPRYKIIEKRQSVAFWCNPISGHATLYWYQQILGQGPKLLIQFQNNGVVDDSQLPKDRFSAERLKGVDSTLKIQPAKLEDSAVYLCASSLAGQGYNSPLHFGNGTRLTVT.

This sequence joins TRBV7-2 and TRBJ2-3; D may be TRBD1 or TRBD2 (5 bases each). V was trimmed by 4 bases and J by 1 base, leaving 18 bases between them. This CDR3 region has 17 residues. Germline V gives CDR1 SGHTA, CDR2 FQGNSA. This CDR3 is CASSYRGGARGTDTQYF. CDR3 in DNA: TGTGCCAGCAGCTACCGGGGTGGGGCAAGGGGCACAGATACGCAGTATTTT.

V gene TRBV5-4 combines with J gene TRBJ1-1; 7 bases agree with TRBD1. Trimming removed 0 bases from V and 1 base from J; junction bases left unmatched: 3. The germline gives CDR1 SGHNT, CDR2 YYREEE (reference sequence). CDR3 length: 15 amino acids. DNA for the CDR3: TGTGCCAGCAGCTTGGACAGGGGACCGAACACTGAAGCTTTCTTT. Translated, it gives CASSLDRGPNTEAFF.

The chain is built from TRBV7-8 and TRBJ2-7, with D perhaps assigned TRBD1 or TRBD2 (5 bases each). The CDR3 sequence is 15 residues long. Germline V CDR1 and CDR2: SGHVS, FQNEAQ. V dropped 6 bases and J dropped 0 bases, with 15 bases sitting between them. The CDR3 spells CASSTGTLASYEQYF. DNA of the CDR3: TGTGCCAGCAGTACCGGGACGCTCGCCTCCTACGAGCAGTACTTC.

The table lists this clone with a count of one. Other DNA sequences in the same sample also yield this CDR3. The chain combines TRBV5-1 with TRBJ2-7; tentative D call: TRBD1 (5 bases). V was shortened by 2 bases and J by 6 bases, with 24 bases between the two germline ends. Germline lookup yields CDR1 SGHRS and CDR2 YFSETQ. This CDR3 spans 17 amino acids. CDR3 nucleotide sequence: TGCGCCAGCAGCTTAGGGGATGCAGGCCTACCTCCGGGCGAGCAGTACTTC. The encoded protein is CASSLGDAGLPPGEQYF.